The sequence of this T cell receptor beta chain was determined in a study of blood T cell repertoires in COVID-19. The method was immunoSEQ multiplex PCR; TCRdb's version includes in-frame clones alone and lacks a portion of them. This table has 93,000 or so clones, more than 70% appearing once. The trim removed 7 bases at V and 5 bases at J, leaving 10 bases unmatched. The CDR3 totals 14 residues. Germline loops: CDR1 GTSNPN, CDR2 SVGIG (reference sequence). The sequencing input was peripheral blood. The source of this sequence is a woman of 80 years or more in a cohort sampled during active COVID-19. V is TRBV30 and J is TRBJ2-1; 8 nucleotides match TRBD2. CDR3 bases: TGTGCCTCACTGACCGGGACTAGTAACAATGAGCAGTTCTTC. Protein: CASLTGTSNNEQFF.